Listed below are T cell receptor beta chains from one sample, sequenced in a study of PD-1 blockade in classical Hodgkin lymphoma. The assay was immunoSEQ multiplex PCR, and TCRdb's table has in-frame clones only and misses some. The table lists 25,000 to 35,000 clones, 75% to 90% of them singletons. This sample comprised CD4+ T cells from blood, obtained before the fourth cycle of nivolumab. These receptors all come from a human donor with classical Hodgkin lymphoma. Both conserved end residues are part of each CDR3. The D gene is left open where the match is weak. For some rows the clone size is stated as once, few or many, or as a class when expanded; others skip it.

v_gene: TRBV15
d_gene: TRBD1
abundance: -
j_gene: TRBJ2-5
CDR3aa: CATSRPDRGRETQYF
CDR3nt: TGTGCCACCAGCAGACCGGACAGGGGGCGGGAGACCCAGTACTTC

v_gene: TRBV4-1
d_gene: -
abundance: -
j_gene: TRBJ2-3
CDR3aa: CASSQGGGWLYF
CDR3nt: TGCGCCAGCAGCCAAGGAGGCGGTTGGCTGTATTTT

v_gene: TRBV7-9
d_gene: -
abundance: -
j_gene: TRBJ2-1
CDR3aa: CASSSKGLLGGSYNEQFF
CDR3nt: TGTGCCAGCAGCTCCAAGGGACTTCTGGGGGGATCATACAATGAGCAGTTCTTC

v_gene: TRBV28
d_gene: TRBD1
abundance: once
j_gene: TRBJ1-2
CDR3aa: CASSFSHGQGAGYGYTF
CDR3nt: TGTGCCAGCAGTTTTAGTCACGGACAGGGGGCAGGCTATGGCTACACCTTC

v_gene: TRBV4-3
d_gene: -
abundance: -
j_gene: TRBJ2-1
CDR3aa: CASSQDRRYNEQFF
CDR3nt: TGCGCCAGCAGCCAAGATAGGCGTTACAATGAGCAGTTCTTC

v_gene: TRBV28
d_gene: TRBD1
abundance: -
j_gene: TRBJ2-1
CDR3aa: CASSPAGTGNNEQFF
CDR3nt: TGTGCCAGCAGTCCCGCGGGGACAGGAAACAATGAGCAGTTCTTC

v_gene: TRBV5-1
d_gene: TRBD1
abundance: -
j_gene: TRBJ1-4
CDR3aa: CASSSGQTTNEKLFF
CDR3nt: TGCGCCAGCAGCTCGGGACAGACAACTAATGAAAAACTGTTTTTT

v_gene: TRBV5-1
d_gene: -
abundance: -
j_gene: TRBJ1-1
CDR3aa: CASSLGQFHMNTEAFF
CDR3nt: TGCGCCAGCAGCTTGGGCCAGTTTCATATGAACACTGAAGCTTTCTTT

v_gene: TRBV6-5
d_gene: -
abundance: -
j_gene: TRBJ1-5
CDR3aa: CASSRDLTSPPQHF
CDR3nt: TGTGCCAGCAGCCGGGACTTGACTTCACCCCCCCAGCATTTT

v_gene: TRBV5-1
d_gene: TRBD1
abundance: -
j_gene: TRBJ2-7
CDR3aa: CASSLGGTGFYEQYF
CDR3nt: TGCGCCAGCAGCTTGGGAGGGACAGGGTTTTACGAGCAGTACTTC

v_gene: TRBV2
d_gene: TRBD1
abundance: -
j_gene: TRBJ2-6
CDR3aa: CASSEPGQGAGANVLTF
CDR3nt: TGTGCCAGCAGTGAACCGGGACAGGGGGCTGGGGCCAACGTCCTGACTTTC

v_gene: TRBV6-1
d_gene: -
abundance: -
j_gene: TRBJ1-1
CDR3aa: CASSESGGTEAFF
CDR3nt: TGTGCCAGCAGTGAATCGGGGGGCACTGAAGCTTTCTTT

v_gene: TRBV27
d_gene: TRBD1
abundance: few
j_gene: TRBJ1-2
CDR3aa: CASSLSNRGHGYTF
CDR3nt: TGTGCCAGCAGTTTATCGAACAGGGGGCATGGCTACACCTTC

v_gene: TRBV6-5
d_gene: TRBD2
abundance: -
j_gene: TRBJ2-1
CDR3aa: CASSGGGEQFF
CDR3nt: TGTGCCAGCAGTGGGGGGGGTGAGCAGTTCTTC

v_gene: TRBV7-2
d_gene: -
abundance: once
j_gene: TRBJ1-5
CDR3aa: CASSSGAGSPQPQHF
CDR3nt: TGTGCCAGCAGCTCTGGCGCAGGGAGCCCTCAGCCCCAGCATTTT

v_gene: TRBV7-2
d_gene: TRBD2
abundance: -
j_gene: TRBJ2-1
CDR3aa: CASVREGRGSYNEQFF
CDR3nt: TGTGCCAGTGTACGGGAGGGCCGTGGCTCCTACAATGAGCAGTTCTTC

v_gene: TRBV27
d_gene: TRBD2
abundance: -
j_gene: TRBJ2-7
CDR3aa: CASSPGLAETYEQYF
CDR3nt: TGTGCCAGCAGTCCGGGACTAGCTGAAACCTACGAGCAGTACTTC

v_gene: TRBV15
d_gene: -
abundance: few
j_gene: TRBJ1-1
CDR3aa: CATSRDGQKNTEAFF
CDR3nt: TGTGCCACCAGCAGAGATGGCCAGAAGAACACTGAAGCTTTCTTT

v_gene: TRBV7-9
d_gene: TRBD2
abundance: once
j_gene: TRBJ2-7
CDR3aa: CASSLALSGGYEQYF
CDR3nt: TGTGCCAGCAGCTTAGCGTTATCGGGAGGTTACGAGCAGTACTTC

v_gene: TRBV28
d_gene: TRBD1
abundance: -
j_gene: TRBJ1-4
CDR3aa: CASRPRQGKGEKLFF
CDR3nt: TGTGCCAGCAGGCCACGACAGGGAAAAGGTGAAAAACTGTTTTTT

v_gene: TRBV7-2
d_gene: -
abundance: -
j_gene: TRBJ2-7
CDR3aa: CASSSPPYEQYF
CDR3nt: TGTGCCAGCAGCTCCCCCCCGTACGAGCAGTACTTC

v_gene: TRBV10-3
d_gene: -
abundance: -
j_gene: TRBJ1-1
CDR3aa: CAISEVVNTEAFF
CDR3nt: TGTGCCATCAGTGAAGTTGTCAACACTGAAGCTTTCTTT

v_gene: TRBV5-8
d_gene: TRBD1
abundance: -
j_gene: TRBJ1-1
CDR3aa: CASSLAQGARGNTEAFF
CDR3nt: TGTGCCAGCAGCTTGGCACAGGGGGCGAGGGGGAACACTGAAGCTTTCTTT

v_gene: TRBV19
d_gene: TRBD1
abundance: -
j_gene: TRBJ1-1
CDR3aa: CASSPDRGLLGAFF
CDR3nt: TGTGCCAGTAGTCCCGACAGGGGCCTTTTGGGAGCTTTCTTT

v_gene: TRBV7-9
d_gene: -
abundance: once
j_gene: TRBJ1-2
CDR3aa: CASSPQGGGNYGYTF
CDR3nt: TGTGCCAGCAGCCCCCAAGGAGGGGGTAACTATGGCTACACCTTC

v_gene: TRBV4-2
d_gene: -
abundance: few
j_gene: TRBJ1-2
CDR3aa: CASSPNSNARLYGYTF
CDR3nt: TGTGCCAGCAGCCCCAACTCCAATGCCCGTTTATATGGCTACACCTTC